This T cell receptor (beta chain) is from a study of T cells in Graves' hyperthyroidism and ophthalmopathy (dated by TCRdb to the late 2010s). As for the study more broadly: Peripheral blood was sampled at the time of initial diagnosis, prior to any treatment. TCR Vbeta CDR3 sequencing of 120 to 150 peripheral blood samples (over 40 ophthalmopathy, approximately 80 hyperthyroidism and approximately 17 progressor patients) is reported in the paper. Thyroid tissue and blood T-cell repertoires from over 5 Graves' hyperthyroidism patients were also compared in the study. To identify TCR V-J signatures that set the groups apart, the researchers used a discovery cohort of 100 patients, made up of around 42 with Graves' ophthalmopathy and approximately 57 with stable Graves' hyperthyroidism. The approximately 98 discovery patients were randomly divided into training and test sets at a 7:3 ratio. After sampling, hyperthyroidism patients received methimazole starting at 30 mg daily, and ophthalmopathy patients received high-dose intravenous methylprednisolone. Prospective prediction of ophthalmopathy was tested in an independent validation cohort of 18 hyperthyroidism patients and roughly 16 patients who later progressed to ophthalmopathy. Broad study findings and their caveats: In validation, progression to ophthalmopathy was predicted by the model with roughly 71% sensitivity and approximately 78% specificity, a median of roughly 6.4 months before onset. Ophthalmopathy was separated from stable hyperthyroidism by a 13 V-J signature model, with over 85% sensitivity and roughly 81% specificity obtained in cross-validation and 80%/75% obtained in testing. Sample size was not statistically predetermined, and investigators were not blinded to group allocation. Most expanded thyroid clonotypes (frequency above 0.001) were also found in blood, which suggests that blood repertoires may mirror thyroid immune responses.

Hyperthyroidism patients were aged 18 to 65 years and newly diagnosed, with disease duration of less than 2 months. Any patient with an uncontrolled infection, another autoimmune disease, pregnancy or lactation was excluded. Diagnoses relied on clinical symptoms, serum thyroxine and TRAb, thyroid ultrasound and orbital computed tomography. Blood from progressor patients was collected at the time of first diagnosis with hyperthyroidism, before any ophthalmopathy symptoms had appeared. PBMCs were isolated from about 9.2 ml of fresh peripheral blood by Ficoll-Paque density gradient centrifugation. Patients classed as progressors first received a Graves' hyperthyroidism diagnosis and then went on to develop ophthalmopathy during follow-up. Total RNA was extracted using Trizol reagent, and RNA quality was assessed on an Agilent 2100 Bioanalyzer. The TCR beta CDR3 regions were amplified from the RNA transcripts. A first-round RT-PCR of the TCR CDR3 used the HTBI primer set with the Qiagen OneStep RT-PCR kit. Libraries were constructed in a second round of multiplex PCR, after which size selection and purification were carried out. The libraries were sequenced on an Illumina HiSeq2000 using paired-end 100 bp reads. In the paper's pipeline: SOAPnuke was used to process the raw data, removing reads that contained adapters or uncalled bases, had a mean Phred below 15, or lacked an exact match to the constant primer or identifier. High-quality paired reads were merged using COPE v1.2.5, and each unique nucleotide sequence was defined as a clonotype. MiTCR v1.1 was used to align the clonotypes against IMGT TRBV, TRBD and TRBJ reference segments. Only V-J combinations with frequency above 0.0001, covering approximately 99% of repertoires, were analysed. The TCS score was defined as the ratio of F50 (clonal expansion) to E x V (chaos), calculated using BLOSUM62-based TCRdist between CDR3 peptides within each V-J. Welch's t-statistics and random forest reduced approximately 520 V-J features to roughly 13, which were used in a naive Bayes classifier (R e1071). TCRdb cleaned the public reads at Q25 with fastp, built clones with MiXCR and kept in-frame beta chains. A single entry per CDR3 protein holds the most common genes and DNA from its merged rows. The V and J calls were not made by the authors but by TCRdb's processing. In all, the sample holds around 380,000 distinct CDR3 sequences, and roughly 12% of those were seen once. Less than 25% of the sample goes to the ten largest clones.

The CDR3 covers 16 residues, taking in both the cysteine and the phenylalanine. Kept here is only the CDR3 DNA, which spans 48 bases and is read in frame from base 1. Reading the germline V gene gives CDR1 MGHRA and CDR2 YSYEKL. Cut back by 5 bases and 2 bases, the V and J ends lie 13 bases apart. Of note for this clonotype: Its antigen is not yet known. No base qualities exist here, and no much larger clone lies one base off it.

Sequencing used blood. The rearranged chain carries TRBV4-1 and TRBJ1-6; perhaps TRBD1 is the D gene, with 5 bases matching. The clonotype comes from a man under 40 with Graves' hyperthyroidism that later progressed to Graves' ophthalmopathy. The DNA sequence follows: TGCGCCAGCAGCTCTTCAGGGACGACCTATAATTCACCCCTCCACTTT. It translates to CASSSSGTTYNSPLHF.